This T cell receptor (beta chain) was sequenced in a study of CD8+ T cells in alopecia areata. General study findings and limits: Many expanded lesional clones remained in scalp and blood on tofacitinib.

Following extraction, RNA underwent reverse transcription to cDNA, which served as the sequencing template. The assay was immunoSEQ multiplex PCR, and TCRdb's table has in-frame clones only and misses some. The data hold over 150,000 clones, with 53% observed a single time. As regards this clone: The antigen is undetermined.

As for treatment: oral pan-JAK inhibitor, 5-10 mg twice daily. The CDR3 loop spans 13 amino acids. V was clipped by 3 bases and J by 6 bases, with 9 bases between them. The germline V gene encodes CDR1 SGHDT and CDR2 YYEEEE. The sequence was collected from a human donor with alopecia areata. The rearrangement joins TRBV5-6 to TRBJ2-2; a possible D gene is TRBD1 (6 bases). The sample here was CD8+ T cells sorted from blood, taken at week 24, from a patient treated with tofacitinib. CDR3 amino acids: CASSSGHPGELFF. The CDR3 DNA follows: TGTGCCAGCAGCTCGGGACATCCCGGGGAGCTGTTTTTT. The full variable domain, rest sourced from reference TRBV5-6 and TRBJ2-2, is DAGVTQSPTHLIKTRGQQVTLRCSPKSGHDTVSWYQQALGQGPQFIFQYYEEEERQRGNFPDRFSGHQFPNYSSELNVNALLLGDSALYLCASSSGHPGELFFGEGSRLTVL.